This T cell receptor (beta chain) was profiled in a study of cytomegalovirus exposure and HLA in healthy donors. The study, taken as a whole, reports: Later work found that TCR association rates differed between HLA loci; DRB1 had the most and HLA-C the fewest. Under in vitro conditions, three CMV-associated chains were confirmed as specific for CMV antigens.

The V and J ends lost 4 bases and 3 bases, in that order; junction bases with no gene match: 0. CDR3 length equals 13 residues. In germline, CDR1 is SQVTM, CDR2 ANQGSEA. Researchers ran the PCR with 60 Vbeta and 13 Jbeta primers. The protocol was immunoSEQ multiplex PCR, while the TCRdb copy is restricted to in-frame clones and leaves out a portion. Counted here are 150,000 to 200,000 clones, almost 80% occurring once; the ten biggest clones make up less than 8%. This clone was picked up one time. The target antigen is unknown. This clonotype originated in a man aged 35 to 55 in good health and CMV-seropositive. This chain links TRBV29-1 with TRBJ2-6, with 7 bases aligning to TRBD1. What was sequenced was PBMCs. CDR3 amino acids: CSVGTGGANVLTF. CDR3 bases: TGCAGCGTTGGGACAGGTGGGGCCAACGTCCTGACTTTC.